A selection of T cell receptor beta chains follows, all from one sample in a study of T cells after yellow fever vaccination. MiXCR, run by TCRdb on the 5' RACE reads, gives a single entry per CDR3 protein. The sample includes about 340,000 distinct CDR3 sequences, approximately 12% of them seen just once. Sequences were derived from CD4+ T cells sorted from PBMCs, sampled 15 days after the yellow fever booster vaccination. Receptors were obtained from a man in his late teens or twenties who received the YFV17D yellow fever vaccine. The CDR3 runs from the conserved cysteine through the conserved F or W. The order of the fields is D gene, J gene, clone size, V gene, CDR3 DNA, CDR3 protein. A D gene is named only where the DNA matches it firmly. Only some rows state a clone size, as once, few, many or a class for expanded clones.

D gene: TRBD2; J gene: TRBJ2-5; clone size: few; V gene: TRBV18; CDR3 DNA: TGTGCCAGCTCACGAAGCGGGGCCCAAGAGACCCAGTACTTC; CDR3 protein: CASSRSGAQETQYF
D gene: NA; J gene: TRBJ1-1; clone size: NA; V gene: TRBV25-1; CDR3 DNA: TGTGCCAGCAGATCCGTGGGGTCTGGGGTCACTGAAGCTTTCTTT; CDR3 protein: CASRSVGSGVTEAFF
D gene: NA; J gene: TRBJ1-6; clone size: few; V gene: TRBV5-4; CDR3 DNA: TGTGCCAGCAGCAACACGGGATGGGGCCGCGATTCACCCCTCCACTTT; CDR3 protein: CASSNTGWGRDSPLHF
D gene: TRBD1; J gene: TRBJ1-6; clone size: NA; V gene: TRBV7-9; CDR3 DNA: TGTGCCAGCGCCCCATATGGGACAGGGTCAGGTTCACCCCTCCACTTT; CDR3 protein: CASAPYGTGSGSPLHF
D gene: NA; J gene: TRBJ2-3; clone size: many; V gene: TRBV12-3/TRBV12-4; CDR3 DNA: TGTGCCAGCAGCCATGAAATCTCGAGCACAGATACGCAGTATTTT; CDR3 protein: CASSHEISSTDTQYF
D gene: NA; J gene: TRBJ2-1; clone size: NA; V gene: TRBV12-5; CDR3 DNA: TGTGCTAGTGGTTTAAGGCCGGACAATGAGCAGTTCTTC; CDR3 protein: CASGLRPDNEQFF
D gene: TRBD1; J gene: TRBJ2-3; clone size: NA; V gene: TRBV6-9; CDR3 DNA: TGTGCCAGCATCCCGGGACAGGGAGCAGATACGCAGTATTTT; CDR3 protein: CASIPGQGADTQYF
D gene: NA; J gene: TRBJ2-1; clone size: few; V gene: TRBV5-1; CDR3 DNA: TGCGCCAGCAGCTTGGATCCCGGGGTCGGTGAGCAGTTCTTC; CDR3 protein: CASSLDPGVGEQFF
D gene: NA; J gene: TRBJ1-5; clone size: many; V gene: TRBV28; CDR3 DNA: TGTGCCAGCAGTTTTGGGCAGGGGATCAAACGCAATCAGCCCCAGCATTTT; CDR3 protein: CASSFGQGIKRNQPQHF
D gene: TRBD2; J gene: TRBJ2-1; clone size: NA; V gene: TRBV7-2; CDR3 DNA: TGTGCCAGCAGCCCTAGAGGGTCCGGGGGGGCCCACAATGAGCAGTTCTTC; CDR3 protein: CASSPRGSGGAHNEQFF
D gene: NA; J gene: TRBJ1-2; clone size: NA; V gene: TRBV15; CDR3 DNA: TGTGCCACCAGCAGAGAAAGGGAGGATGGCTACACCTTC; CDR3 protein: CATSREREDGYTF
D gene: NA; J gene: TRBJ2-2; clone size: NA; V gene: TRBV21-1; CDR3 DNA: TGTGCCAGCATTCTAAGACAGGGGTCTAACACCGGGGAGCTGTTTTTT; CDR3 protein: CASILRQGSNTGELFF
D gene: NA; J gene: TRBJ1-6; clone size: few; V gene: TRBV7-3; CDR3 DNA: TGTGCCAGCAGCTTAAGGGGTCTGAATTCACCCCTCCACTTT; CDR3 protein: CASSLRGLNSPLHF
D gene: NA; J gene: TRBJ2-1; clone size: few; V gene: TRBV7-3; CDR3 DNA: TGTGCCAGCAGCCCAGAAAGGATACTCAAGCAGTTCTTC; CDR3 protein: CASSPERILKQFF
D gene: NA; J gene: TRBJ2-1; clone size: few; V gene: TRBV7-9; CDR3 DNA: TGTGCCAGCAGCTTAGAAAACAGGGTCGGAGCCCACCAGTTCTTC; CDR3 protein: CASSLENRVGAHQFF
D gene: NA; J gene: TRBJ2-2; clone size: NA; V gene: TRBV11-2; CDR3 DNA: TGTGCCAGCAGCCCCGCACGTAACACCGGGGAGCTGTTTTTT; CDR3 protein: CASSPARNTGELFF
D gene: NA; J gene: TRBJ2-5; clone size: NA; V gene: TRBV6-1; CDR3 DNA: TGTGCCAGCACGAATTGGGCGGGGGCCGCCCCAGAGACCCAGTACTTC; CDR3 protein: CASTNWAGAAPETQYF
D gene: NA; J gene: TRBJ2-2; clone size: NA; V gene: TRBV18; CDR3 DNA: TGTGCCAGCTCACCACCGTCTTATTGGAAGCTGTTTTTT; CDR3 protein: CASSPPSYWKLFF
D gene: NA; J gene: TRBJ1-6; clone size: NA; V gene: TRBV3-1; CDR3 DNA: TGTGCCAGCAGCGCGGGCGGGAATTCACCCCTCCACTTT; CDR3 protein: CASSAGGNSPLHF
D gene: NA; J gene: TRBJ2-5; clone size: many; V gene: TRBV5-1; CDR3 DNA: TGCGCCAGCAGCTTGGTTGGGGGAGGAGGAGAGACCCAGTACTTC; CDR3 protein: CASSLVGGGGETQYF
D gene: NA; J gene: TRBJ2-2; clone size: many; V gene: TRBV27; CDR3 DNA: TGTGCCAGCAGTTTAGGGATCACCGGGGAGCTGTTTTTT; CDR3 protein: CASSLGITGELFF
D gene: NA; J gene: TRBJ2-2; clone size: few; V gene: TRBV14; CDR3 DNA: TGTGCCAGCAGCCAAGATGTGTGGGATGGGGAGCTGTTTTTT; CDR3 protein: CASSQDVWDGELFF
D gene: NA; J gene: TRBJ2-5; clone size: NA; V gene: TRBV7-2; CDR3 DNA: TGTGCCAGCAGCTTAGAGGGTCGAGTGGGCGGGGAGACCCAGTACTTC; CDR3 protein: CASSLEGRVGGETQYF
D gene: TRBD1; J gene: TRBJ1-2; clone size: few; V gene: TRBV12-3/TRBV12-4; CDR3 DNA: TGTGCCAGCACCTTAGGGACAGGGCTTGGCTACACCTTC; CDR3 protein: CASTLGTGLGYTF
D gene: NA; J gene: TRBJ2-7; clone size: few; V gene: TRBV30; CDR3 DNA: TGTGCCTGGAGTGTCGGGGGGCCGGAGCAGTACTTC; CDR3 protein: CAWSVGGPEQYF
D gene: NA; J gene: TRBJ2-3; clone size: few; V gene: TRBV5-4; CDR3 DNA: TGTGCCAGCAGCTTGGTTGGCGCTTCTAGTTCAGATACGCAGTATTTT; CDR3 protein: CASSLVGASSSDTQYF
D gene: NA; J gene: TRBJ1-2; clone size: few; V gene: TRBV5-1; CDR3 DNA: TGCGCCAGCAGCTTCGGGGAAAGGTGGAACTATGGCTACACCTTC; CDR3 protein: CASSFGERWNYGYTF
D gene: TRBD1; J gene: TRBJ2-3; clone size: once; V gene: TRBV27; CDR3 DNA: TGTGCCAGCAGTTTGCCGGGACAGGGCACAGATACGCGGTATTTT; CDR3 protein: CASSLPGQGTDTRYF
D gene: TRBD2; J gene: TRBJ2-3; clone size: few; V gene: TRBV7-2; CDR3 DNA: TGTGCCAGCAGCCCTCGTCGGGGGGGGCGGGGTACGCAGTATTTT; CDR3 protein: CASSPRRGGRGTQYF
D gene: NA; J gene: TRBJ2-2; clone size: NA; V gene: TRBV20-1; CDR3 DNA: TGCAGTGCTAGTTCGGTCGTGGGGTGGTCCGGGGAGCTGTTTTTT; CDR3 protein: CSASSVVGWSGELFF
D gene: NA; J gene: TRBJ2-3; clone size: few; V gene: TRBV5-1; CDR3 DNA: TGCGCCAGCAGCTTAAACCGGGTCAACACAGATACGCAGTATTTT; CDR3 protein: CASSLNRVNTDTQYF
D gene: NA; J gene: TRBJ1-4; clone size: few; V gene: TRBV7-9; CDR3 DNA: TGTGCCAGCAGAAGGGCGCGGGATGAAAAACTGTTTTTT; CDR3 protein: CASRRARDEKLFF
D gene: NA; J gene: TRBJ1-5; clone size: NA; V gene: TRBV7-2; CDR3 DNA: TGTGCCAGCAGCTTAAGTGGGTCAGGCTATCAGCCCCAGCATTTT; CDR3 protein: CASSLSGSGYQPQHF
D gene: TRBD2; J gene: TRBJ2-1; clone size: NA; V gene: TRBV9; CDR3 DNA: TGTGCCAGCAGCCGAGCGGGGGAGTACAATGAGCAGTTCTTC; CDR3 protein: CASSRAGEYNEQFF
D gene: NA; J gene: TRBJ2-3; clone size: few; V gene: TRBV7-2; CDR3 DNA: TGTGCCAGCAGCTTGGGTAGTGGCCGCACAGATACGCAGTATTTT; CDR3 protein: CASSLGSGRTDTQYF
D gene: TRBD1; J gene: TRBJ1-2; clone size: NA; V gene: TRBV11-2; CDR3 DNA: TGTGCCAGCAGCTTAGATCTCTGGACAGGGGATGGCTACACCTTC; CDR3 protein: CASSLDLWTGDGYTF
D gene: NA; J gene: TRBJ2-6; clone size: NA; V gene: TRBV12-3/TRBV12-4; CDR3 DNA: TGTGCCAGCAGTAAAGGTGTCGGTGGGGCCAACGTCCTGACTTTC; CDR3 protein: CASSKGVGGANVLTF
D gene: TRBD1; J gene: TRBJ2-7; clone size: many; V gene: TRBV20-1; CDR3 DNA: TGCAGTGCCCCCCCGGGACAGGGTCGGGAGCAGTACTTC; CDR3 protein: CSAPPGQGREQYF
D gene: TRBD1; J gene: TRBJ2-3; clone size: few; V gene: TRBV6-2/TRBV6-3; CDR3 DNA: TGTGCCAGCAGGGACCGACAGGGGGCGAGCACAGATACGCAGTATTTT; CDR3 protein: CASRDRQGASTDTQYF
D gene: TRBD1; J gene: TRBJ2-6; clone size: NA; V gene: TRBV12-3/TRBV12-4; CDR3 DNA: TGTGCCAGCAGTTTTCTGAGGGGGCGGTTGCCTGGGGCCAACGTCCTGACTTTC; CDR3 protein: CASSFLRGRLPGANVLTF
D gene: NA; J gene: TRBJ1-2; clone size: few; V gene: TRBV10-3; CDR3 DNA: TGTGCCATCAGTGCGGGGGACGGGAACTATGGCTACACCTTC; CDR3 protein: CAISAGDGNYGYTF
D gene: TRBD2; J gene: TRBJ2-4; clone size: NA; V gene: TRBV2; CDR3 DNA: TGTGCCAGCAGTGAACGAGCGGGGATAAACATTCAGTACTTC; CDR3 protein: CASSERAGINIQYF
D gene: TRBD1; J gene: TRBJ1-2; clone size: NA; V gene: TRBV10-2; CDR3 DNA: TGCGCCAGCAGTTCGGGGACAGGGGCTTCGTACTATGGCTACACCTTC; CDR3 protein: CASSSGTGASYYGYTF
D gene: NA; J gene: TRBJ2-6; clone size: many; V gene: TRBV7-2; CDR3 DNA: TGTGCCAGCAGCTTAACATGGGGCTCTGGGGCCAACGTCCTGACTTTC; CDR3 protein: CASSLTWGSGANVLTF
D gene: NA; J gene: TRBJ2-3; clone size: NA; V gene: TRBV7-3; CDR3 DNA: TGTGCCAGCAGCCCTCTGGGGGCGTATACGCAGTATTTT; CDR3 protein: CASSPLGAYTQYF
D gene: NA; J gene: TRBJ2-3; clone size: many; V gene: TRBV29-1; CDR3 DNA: TGCAGCGTCACACCGGTCGCAGGGGGGCGGACAGATACGCAGTATTTT; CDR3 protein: CSVTPVAGGRTDTQYF
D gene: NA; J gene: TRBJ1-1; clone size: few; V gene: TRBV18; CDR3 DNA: TGTGCCAGCTCACCACCGGGGGGACCTGAAGCTTTCTTT; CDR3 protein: CASSPPGGPEAFF
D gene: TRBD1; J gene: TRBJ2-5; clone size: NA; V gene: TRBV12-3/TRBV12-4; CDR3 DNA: TGTGCCAGCAGTTTTTCCTACGAGACAGGGGCGGAGACCCAGTACTTC; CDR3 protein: CASSFSYETGAETQYF
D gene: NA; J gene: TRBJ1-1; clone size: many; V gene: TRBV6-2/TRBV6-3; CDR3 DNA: TGTGCCAGCAGCTATTCGAGGAACACTGAAGCTTTCTTT; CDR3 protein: CASSYSRNTEAFF
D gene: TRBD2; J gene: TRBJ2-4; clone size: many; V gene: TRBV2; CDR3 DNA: TGTGCCAGCCGGGGGGGTGCCAAAAACATTCAGTACTTC; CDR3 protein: CASRGGAKNIQYF
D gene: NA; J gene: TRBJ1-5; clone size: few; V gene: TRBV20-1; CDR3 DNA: TGCAGTGCCCTGCGGAGGGTCGGGCAGCCCCAGCATTTT; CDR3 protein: CSALRRVGQPQHF
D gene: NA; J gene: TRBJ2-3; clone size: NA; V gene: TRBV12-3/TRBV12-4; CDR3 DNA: TGTGCCAGCAGTTTTATAGCGGATACGGAGTATTTT; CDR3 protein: CASSFIADTEYF
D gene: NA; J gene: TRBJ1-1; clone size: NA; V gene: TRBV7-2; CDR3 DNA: TGTGCCAGCAGCCCCAACTTTGGGGGGGGTGAGGCTTTCTTT; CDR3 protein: CASSPNFGGGEAFF